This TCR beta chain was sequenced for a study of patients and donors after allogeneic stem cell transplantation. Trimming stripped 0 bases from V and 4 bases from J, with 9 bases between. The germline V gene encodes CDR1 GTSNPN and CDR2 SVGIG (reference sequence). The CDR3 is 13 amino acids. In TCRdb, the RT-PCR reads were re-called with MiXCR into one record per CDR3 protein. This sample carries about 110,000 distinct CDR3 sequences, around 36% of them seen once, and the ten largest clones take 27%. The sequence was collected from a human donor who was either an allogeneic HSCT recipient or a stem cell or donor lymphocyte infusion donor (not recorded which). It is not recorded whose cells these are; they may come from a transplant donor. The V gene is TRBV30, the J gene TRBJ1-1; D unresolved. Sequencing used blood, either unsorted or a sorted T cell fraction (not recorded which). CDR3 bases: TGTGCCTGGAGTGTATGGGGTGGCACTGAAGCTTTCTTT. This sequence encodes CAWSVWGGTEAFF.